This T cell receptor (beta chain) came from a study of T-cell reconstitution after alpha-beta-depleted transplantation in children. Study results and caveats: Diversity of TCRbeta at day 60 was high in some patients, arising from surviving recipient T cells and thymic progenitors.

Unique molecular identifiers were incorporated when the TCRbeta library was constructed. TCRdb fed the PCR reads into MiXCR, producing one record per CDR3 protein. The table includes some 150,000 distinct CDR3 sequences, around 10% detected once. This clonotype came up a few times. Antigen unknown. This sequence was found in a female patient aged 2-15 years who had a stem cell transplant for congenital amegakaryocytic thrombocytopenia, so the T cells may come from the graft donor. The input for sequencing was PBMCs, mostly from graft donor cells, taken 180 days after TCRalphabeta/CD19-depleted stem cell transplant.

The CDR3: CASSLLAGVSNEQFF. As DNA, the CDR3 is TGTGCCAGCAGCCTGTTAGCGGGGGTGAGCAATGAGCAGTTCTTC. This chain uses TRBV7-9 with TRBJ2-1; 9 nucleotides match TRBD2. V lost 5 bases, J lost 6 bases, and 8 bases stayed unmatched. Germline CDR1 is SEHNR and CDR2 is FQNEAQ (reference sequence). CDR3 length: 15 residues.